The clone carrying this T cell receptor beta chain was observed at least ten times. Its target is not known. This CDR3 has 14 residues. CDR1 and CDR2 (germline): SGHRS, YFSETQ. V lost 0 bases and J lost 2, with 8 bases in between. The source of the sample is a study of identical twins. Study-level results: The more abundant beta clonotypes in cord blood had fewer insertions, and memory repertoires did not show this.

A universal primer site arose from template switching, and cDNA bore unique molecular identifiers. TCRdb re-called the 5' RACE reads through MiXCR, storing one row per CDR3 protein. Of about 220,000 distinct CDR3 sequences listed, around 10% were seen once; the top ten hold 5% to 6.5%. Material: memory (CD45RO+) T cells sorted from blood. The TCR was taken from a woman aged 18-35 years in good health. The gene calls are TRBV5-1 and TRBJ2-5; D remains unclear. For the CDR3, the DNA is TGCGCCAGCAGCTTGGAAGGGCCTCAAGAGACCCAGTACTTC. It encodes CASSLEGPQETQYF. The variable domain in full, completed from reference TRBV5-1 and TRBJ2-5, reads KAGVTQTPRYLIKTRGQQVTLSCSPISGHRSVSWYQQTPGQGLQFLFEYFSETQRNKGNFPGRFSGRQFSNSRSEMNVSTLELGDSALYLCASSLEGPQETQYFGPGTRLLVL.